These T cell receptor beta chains were read from a single sample in a study of blood T cells in healthy people across ages. TCRdb re-analysed the 5' RACE reads in MiXCR, keeping a single row per CDR3 protein. The sample lists roughly 1,000,000 distinct CDR3 sequences; roughly 24% were seen once. The same data also went into a second study, on T cells of mothers and their children.

Input material: blood. These receptors came from a girl under 10 years old in good health. The CDR3 runs from the conserved cysteine through the conserved F or W. The D gene is left open where the match is weak. Clone sizes are given selectively: once, few, many, or a class where the clone is expanded.

v_call	j_call	clone_size	cdr3_length	d_call	cdr3_nt	cdr3_aa
TRBV6-1	TRBJ1-4	NA	14	NA	TGTGCCAGCAGTGAAGGGTGGTGGGAAGAAAAACTGTTTTTT	CASSEGWWEEKLFF
TRBV7-9	TRBJ1-1	NA	16	TRBD1	TGTGCCAGCAGCTTCATAGGTCAGGGACAGCAGGATGAAGCTTTCTTT	CASSFIGQGQQDEAFF
TRBV5-1	TRBJ2-7	NA	14	TRBD1	TGCGCCAGCAGCGCCGGGACAGACGGCGACGAGCAGTACTTC	CASSAGTDGDEQYF
TRBV20-1	TRBJ2-7	NA	14	TRBD2	TGCAGTGCTAGAAGTCAAAGCGGGAGCTACGAGCAGTACTTC	CSARSQSGSYEQYF
TRBV20-1	TRBJ2-1	NA	17	TRBD2	TGCAGTGCCAGATTGGCGGGGGGCCCGAGCTCCTACAATGAGCAGTTCTTC	CSARLAGGPSSYNEQFF
TRBV7-2	TRBJ2-4	few	19	NA	TGTGCCAGCAGCCAAGGCCCCGGAGCAGTAGTCGGGGGAAAAAACATTCAGTACTTC	CASSQGPGAVVGGKNIQYF
TRBV13	TRBJ1-2	few	12	NA	TGTGCCAGCACCCAGGGCGTCTATGGCTACACCTTC	CASTQGVYGYTF
TRBV11-2	TRBJ2-7	NA	12	NA	TGTGCCAGCAGCTTAACAGGTCTCGAGCAGTACTTC	CASSLTGLEQYF
TRBV15	TRBJ1-2	few	14	NA	TGTGCCACCAGCCGTAACACAAGAGACTATGGCTACACCTTC	CATSRNTRDYGYTF
TRBV11-2	TRBJ2-3	NA	18	TRBD2	TGTGCCAGCAGCTTAATGGGCGGGGGGAGAGGCGGCCCAGATACGCAGTATTTT	CASSLMGGGRGGPDTQYF
TRBV12-3/TRBV12-4	TRBJ2-1	NA	14	TRBD2	TGTGCCAGCATCACACTAGCGGGGGGGCTAGAGCAGTTCTTC	CASITLAGGLEQFF
TRBV4-2	TRBJ2-7	few	16	TRBD2	TGTGCCAGCAGCCAAGAGCGGACTAGCGGGAGTGGTGAGCAGTACTTC	CASSQERTSGSGEQYF
TRBV11-2	TRBJ1-1	NA	13	NA	TGTGCCAACCCCCGGACAGTCAACACTGAAGCTTTCTTT	CANPRTVNTEAFF
TRBV5-1	TRBJ2-5	few	15	TRBD2	TGCGCCAGCAAGGCGCCTAGCGGGGGCCAAGAGACCCAGTACTTC	CASKAPSGGQETQYF
TRBV28	TRBJ2-3	NA	17	NA	TGTGCCAGCAGCCCCCAGGGGCGGGGACCTAAGGCAGATACGCAGTATTTT	CASSPQGRGPKADTQYF
TRBV29-1	TRBJ2-1	NA	9	NA	TGCAGCGCTTCTCGGGGGCAGTTCTTC	CSASRGQFF
TRBV29-1	TRBJ2-1	NA	11	TRBD1	TGCAGCCTTAGGACAGGGAATGAGCAGTTCTTC	CSLRTGNEQFF
TRBV12-3/TRBV12-4	TRBJ1-2	NA	17	TRBD1	TGTGCCAGCAGTCCCTCGGGACAGGGGAAGAGTTTACGTGGCTACACCTTC	CASSPSGQGKSLRGYTF
TRBV6-2/TRBV6-3	TRBJ2-7	few	14	NA	TGTGCCAGCAGTTACGGGAGGAGCTCCTACGAGCAGTACTTC	CASSYGRSSYEQYF
TRBV5-1	TRBJ2-5	NA	12	TRBD2	TGCGCCAGCAGCTGGGACCAGCGGGGGGGCCTTTTC	CASSWDQRGGLF
TRBV5-1	TRBJ2-7	NA	14	NA	TGCGCCAGCAGCCAGGTCTCCGTCTCCTACGAGCAGTACTTC	CASSQVSVSYEQYF
TRBV29-1	TRBJ2-7	few	13	TRBD1	TGCAGCGTAGGACAGGGAGGATCCTACGAGCAGTACTTC	CSVGQGGSYEQYF
TRBV9	TRBJ2-1	many	11	NA	TGTGCCAGCAGCGGGGACAATGAGCAGTTCTTC	CASSGDNEQFF
TRBV25-1	TRBJ1-1	NA	11	NA	TGTGCCAGCAGTGACTATCTTGGGGCTTTCTTT	CASSDYLGAFF
TRBV5-1	TRBJ1-1	NA	15	NA	TGCGCCAGCAGCTTGGATGGGGGTCGGTACACTGAAGCTTTCTTT	CASSLDGGRYTEAFF
TRBV7-6	TRBJ1-4	once	14	NA	TGTGCCAGCAGCTTAGGGACGGTTACGGAAAAACTGTTTTTT	CASSLGTVTEKLFF
TRBV29-1	TRBJ1-4	few	13	TRBD1	TGCAGCGCTTTGGACAGGGCAATTGAAAAACTGTTTTTT	CSALDRAIEKLFF
TRBV9	TRBJ2-3	many	19	TRBD2	TGTGCCAGCAGCGTATCGGTTTATAGCGGGGGGGCCTCTTCGGATACGCAGTATTTT	CASSVSVYSGGASSDTQYF
TRBV7-9	TRBJ2-6	NA	17	NA	TGTGCCAGCAGCTTAATACGAGGAGGGGCTGGGGCCAACGTCCTGACTTTC	CASSLIRGGAGANVLTF
TRBV18	TRBJ2-7	few	16	NA	TGTGCCAGCTCAAATCATGACAGCCCTACTTCCTACGAGCAGTACTTC	CASSNHDSPTSYEQYF
TRBV7-9	TRBJ2-7	few	15	TRBD1	TGTGCCAGCAGCTTTCCGGGACAGGGTCCCTACGAGCAGTACTTC	CASSFPGQGPYEQYF
TRBV12-3/TRBV12-4	TRBJ2-2	NA	15	NA	TGTGCCAGCATTCAGTACGATGCGAACACCGGGGAGCTGTTTTTT	CASIQYDANTGELFF
TRBV7-2	TRBJ1-3	few	15	TRBD1	TGTGCCAGCAGCTTGGGGGGACAGGGGGCAAACACCATATATTTT	CASSLGGQGANTIYF
TRBV14	TRBJ1-4	NA	13	NA	TGTGCCAGCAGCCAAACGCAAGGGGAAAAACTGTTTTTT	CASSQTQGEKLFF
TRBV18	TRBJ1-1	NA	15	NA	TGTGCCAGCTCACCTTTCAACAGGGTGGGCACTGAAGCTTTCTTT	CASSPFNRVGTEAFF
TRBV5-1	TRBJ2-1	few	15	TRBD2	TGCGCCAGCAGCTCAAGGTTAGCGGGACGAAATGAGCAGTTCTTC	CASSSRLAGRNEQFF
TRBV5-1	TRBJ2-7	few	15	NA	TGCGCCAGCAGACCGGGGGCAGAACTTCAGGACGAGCAGTACTTC	CASRPGAELQDEQYF
TRBV20-1	TRBJ2-3	NA	15	TRBD2	TGCAGTGCCCATGGCGGCGGGGGGATTCTGGAAGCGCAGTATTTT	CSAHGGGGILEAQYF